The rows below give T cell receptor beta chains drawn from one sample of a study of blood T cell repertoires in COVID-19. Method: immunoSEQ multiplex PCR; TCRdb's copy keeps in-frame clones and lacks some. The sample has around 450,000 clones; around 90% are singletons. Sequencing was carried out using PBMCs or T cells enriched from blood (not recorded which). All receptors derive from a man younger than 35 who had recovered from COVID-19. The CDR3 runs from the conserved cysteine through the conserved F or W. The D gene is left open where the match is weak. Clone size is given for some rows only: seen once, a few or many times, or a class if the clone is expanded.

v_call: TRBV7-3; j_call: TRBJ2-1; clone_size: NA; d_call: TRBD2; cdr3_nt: TGTGCCAGCAGCTTAGCCCTAGCGGTATACAATGAGCAGTTCTTC; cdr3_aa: CASSLALAVYNEQFF
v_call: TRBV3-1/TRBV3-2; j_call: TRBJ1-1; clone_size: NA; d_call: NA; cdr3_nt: TGTGCCAGCAGCCAAGATACAGGGAACACTGAAGCTTTCTTT; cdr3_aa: CASSQDTGNTEAFF
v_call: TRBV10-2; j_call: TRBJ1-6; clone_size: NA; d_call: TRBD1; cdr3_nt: TGCGCCAGCAGGACAGGGAACGGGGGCAATTCACCCCTCCACTTT; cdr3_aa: CASRTGNGGNSPLHF
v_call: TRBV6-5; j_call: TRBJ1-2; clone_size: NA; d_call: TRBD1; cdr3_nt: TGTGCCAGCAGCCGGACAGGTTCGACGGATGGCTACACCTTC; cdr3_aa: CASSRTGSTDGYTF
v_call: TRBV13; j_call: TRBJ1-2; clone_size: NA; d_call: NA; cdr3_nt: TGTGCCAGCAGCCTTGGGCCTCTCGGCTATGGCTACACCTTC; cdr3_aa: CASSLGPLGYGYTF
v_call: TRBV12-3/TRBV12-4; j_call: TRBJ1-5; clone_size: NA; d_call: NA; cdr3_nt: TGTGCCAGCACTGACGGGGGCAATCAGCCCCAGCATTTT; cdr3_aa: CASTDGGNQPQHF
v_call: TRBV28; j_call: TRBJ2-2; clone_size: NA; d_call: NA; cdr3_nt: TGTGCCAGCATTGAAGCTACCGGGGAGCTGTTTTTT; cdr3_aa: CASIEATGELFF
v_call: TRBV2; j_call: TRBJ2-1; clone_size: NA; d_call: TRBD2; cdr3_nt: TGTGCCATTACTCGGCAGGCTAGCGGGGGGGGAGACAATGAGCAGTTCTTC; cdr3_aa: CAITRQASGGGDNEQFF
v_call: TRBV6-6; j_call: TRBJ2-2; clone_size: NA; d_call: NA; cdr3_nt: TGTGCCAGCAGTTCAGGGCTCCTAACCGGGGAGCTGTTTTTT; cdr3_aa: CASSSGLLTGELFF
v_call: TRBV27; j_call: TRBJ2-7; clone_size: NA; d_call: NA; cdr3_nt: TGTGCCAGCAGCCCGGGGTCGAGGGCTCTCTACGAGCAGTACTTC; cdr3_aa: CASSPGSRALYEQYF
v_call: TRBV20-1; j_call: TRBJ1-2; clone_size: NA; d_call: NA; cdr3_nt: TGCAGTGCTAAGGTTCAGGGGACCTACACCTTC; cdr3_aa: CSAKVQGTYTF
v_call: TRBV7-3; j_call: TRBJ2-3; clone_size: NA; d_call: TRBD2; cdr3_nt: TGTGCCAGCAGCTTTGGCCCCCTGCGGGGGGGCGACAGCACAGATACGCAGTATTTT; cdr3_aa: CASSFGPLRGGDSTDTQYF
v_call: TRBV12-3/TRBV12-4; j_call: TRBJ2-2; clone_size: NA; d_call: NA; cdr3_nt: TGTGCCAGCAGTTTCCGGACAGGGGAGCTGTTTTTT; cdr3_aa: CASSFRTGELFF
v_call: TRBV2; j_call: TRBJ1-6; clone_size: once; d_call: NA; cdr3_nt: TGTGCCAGCAGTTCTGGACACCAAGAACTTAATTCACCCCTCCACTTT; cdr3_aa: CASSSGHQELNSPLHF
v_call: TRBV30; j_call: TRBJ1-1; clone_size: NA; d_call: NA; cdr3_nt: TGTGCCTGGAGTCCAACCTTGGGGGGTGAAGCTTTCTTT; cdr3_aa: CAWSPTLGGEAFF
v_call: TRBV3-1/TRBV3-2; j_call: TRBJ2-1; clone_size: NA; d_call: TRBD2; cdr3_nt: TGTGCCAGCAGCCAAGACCCGCTAGCGGGAAACAATGAGCAGTTCTTC; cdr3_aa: CASSQDPLAGNNEQFF
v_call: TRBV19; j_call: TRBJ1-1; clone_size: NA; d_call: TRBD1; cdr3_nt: TGTGCCAGTACTAGGCCGGGACAGAGACTGAACACTGAAGCTTTCTTT; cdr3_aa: CASTRPGQRLNTEAFF
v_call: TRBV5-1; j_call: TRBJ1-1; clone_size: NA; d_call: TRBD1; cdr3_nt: TGCGCCAGCAGCACCGCGGGACAGGGAAACACTGAAGCTTTCTTT; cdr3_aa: CASSTAGQGNTEAFF
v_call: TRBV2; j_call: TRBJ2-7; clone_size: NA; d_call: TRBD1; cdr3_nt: TGTGCCAGCAGTGACGGTTGGACAGGATCCTACGAGCAGTACTTC; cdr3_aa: CASSDGWTGSYEQYF
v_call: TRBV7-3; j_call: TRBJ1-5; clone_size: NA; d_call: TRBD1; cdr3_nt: TGTGCCAGCAGCCCAGGGGAGGACAGGGCCACACAAATCAATCAGCCCCAGCATTTT; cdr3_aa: CASSPGEDRATQINQPQHF
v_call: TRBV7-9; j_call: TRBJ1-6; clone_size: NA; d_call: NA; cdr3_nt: TGTGCCAGCAGCTTAGACCAGGGATATTCACCCCTCCACTTT; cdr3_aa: CASSLDQGYSPLHF
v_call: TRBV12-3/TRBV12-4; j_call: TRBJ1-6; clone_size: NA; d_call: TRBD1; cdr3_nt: TGTGCCAGCAGGGGGACAGGGAATTCACCCCTCCACTTT; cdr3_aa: CASRGTGNSPLHF
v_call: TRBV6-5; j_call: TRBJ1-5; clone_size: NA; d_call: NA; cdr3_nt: TGTGCCAGCAGTTACTCGCAGGGAAGACAGCCCCAGCATTTT; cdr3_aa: CASSYSQGRQPQHF
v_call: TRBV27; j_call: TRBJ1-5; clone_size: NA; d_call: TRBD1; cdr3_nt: TGTGCCAGCAGTGCGACAGGGGTGAATCAGCCCCAGCATTTT; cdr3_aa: CASSATGVNQPQHF
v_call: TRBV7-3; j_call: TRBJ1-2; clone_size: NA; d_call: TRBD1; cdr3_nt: TGTGCCAGCAGCTTATTACAGGGGGCTCACTACACCTTC; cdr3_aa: CASSLLQGAHYTF
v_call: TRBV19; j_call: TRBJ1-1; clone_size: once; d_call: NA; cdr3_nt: TGTGCCTCTAAAGAGGTGGGTTTGAACACTGAAGCTTTCTTT; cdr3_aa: CASKEVGLNTEAFF
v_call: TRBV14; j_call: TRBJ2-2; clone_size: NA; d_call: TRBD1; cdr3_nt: TGTGCCAGCAGCCAAGGCTGGACAGGGGCGTACACCGGGGAGCTGTTTTTT; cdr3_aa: CASSQGWTGAYTGELFF
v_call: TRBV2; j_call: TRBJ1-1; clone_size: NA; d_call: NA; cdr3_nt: TGTGCCACTTCGGGGGGGTGGCCGGCTGAAGCTTTCTTT; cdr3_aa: CATSGGWPAEAFF
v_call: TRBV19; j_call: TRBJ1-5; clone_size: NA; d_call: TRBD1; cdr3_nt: TGTGCCAGTAGAACCAGGGGGCATAGCAATCAGCCCCAGCATTTT; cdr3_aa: CASRTRGHSNQPQHF
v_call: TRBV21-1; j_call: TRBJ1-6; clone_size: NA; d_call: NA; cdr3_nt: TGTGCCAGCAGCCTGGGACAGTTGGATTCACCCCTCCACTTT; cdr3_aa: CASSLGQLDSPLHF
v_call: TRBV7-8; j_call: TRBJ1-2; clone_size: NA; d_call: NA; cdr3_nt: TGTGCCAGCAGCTTAGGGGGCACCAGGGACTACACCTTC; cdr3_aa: CASSLGGTRDYTF
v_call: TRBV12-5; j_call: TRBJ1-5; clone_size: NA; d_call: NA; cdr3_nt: TGTGCTAGTGGTTCTCGCAATCAGCCCCAGCATTTT; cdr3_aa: CASGSRNQPQHF
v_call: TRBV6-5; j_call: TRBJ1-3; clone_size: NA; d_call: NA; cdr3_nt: TGTGCCAGCAGTTACCGCCAGGGATCCTCTGGAAACACCATATATTTT; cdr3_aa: CASSYRQGSSGNTIYF
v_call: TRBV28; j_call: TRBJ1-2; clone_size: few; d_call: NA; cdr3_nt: TGTGCCAGCAGTTTCATGGACAGAAACTATGGCTACACCTTC; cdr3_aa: CASSFMDRNYGYTF
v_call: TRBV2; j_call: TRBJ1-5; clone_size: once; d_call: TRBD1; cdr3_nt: TGTGCCAGCAGGACAGGGGGCAGCAATCAGCCCCAGCATTTT; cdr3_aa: CASRTGGSNQPQHF
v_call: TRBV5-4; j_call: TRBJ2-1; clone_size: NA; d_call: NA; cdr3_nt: TGTGCCAGCAGCTTGAACGGGAATGAGCAGTTCTTC; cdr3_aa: CASSLNGNEQFF
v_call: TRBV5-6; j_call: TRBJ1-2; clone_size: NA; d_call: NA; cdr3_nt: TGTGCCAGCAGCTTGTATAGGACAAGTAACTATGGCTACACCTTC; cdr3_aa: CASSLYRTSNYGYTF
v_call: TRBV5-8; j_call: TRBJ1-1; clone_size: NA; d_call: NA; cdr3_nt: TGTGCCAGCAGCTTGGCGGGGGAATTGGGCACTGAAGCTTTCTTT; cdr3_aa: CASSLAGELGTEAFF
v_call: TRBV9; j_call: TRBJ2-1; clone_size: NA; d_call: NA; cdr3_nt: TGTGCCAGCAGCTCCCAGGCGAATGAGCAGTTCTTC; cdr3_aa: CASSSQANEQFF
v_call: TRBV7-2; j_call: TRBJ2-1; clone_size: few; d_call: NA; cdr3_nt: TGTGCCAGCAACTCGTGGGACATCGCAGGCGAGCAGTTCTTC; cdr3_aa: CASNSWDIAGEQFF
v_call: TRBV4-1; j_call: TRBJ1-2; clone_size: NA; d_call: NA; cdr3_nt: TGCGCCAGCAGCCAAGGGTTGTCAACTTACTATGGCTACACCTTC; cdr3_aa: CASSQGLSTYYGYTF